The T cell receptor (beta chain) under discussion was sequenced for a study of blood T cell repertoires in COVID-19. Study at large: Donors in the United States, Italy and Spain gave samples during acute or convalescent COVID-19. PBMCs, B-cell-depleted T cells, or T cells provided the cDNA or gDNA that made up the material.

In the authors' methods: Amplified reference gene primers provided the basis for estimating nucleated cell counts. The method was immunoSEQ multiplex PCR; TCRdb's version includes in-frame clones alone and lacks a portion of them. The V and J calls and clone size are taken from that table; D and trimming were inferred from the DNA. The sample has roughly 220,000 clones; around 80% are singletons. V shed 6 bases, J shed 9 bases, and the junction held 8 bases outside the gene matches. The germline V gene has CDR1 MNHEY and CDR2 SMNVEV (reference sequence). The CDR3 length is 14 residues. The receptor's source is a woman aged 55-69 years who had recovered from COVID-19. This chain connects TRBV27 to TRBJ1-6; 7 nucleotides match TRBD1. Sequencing was performed on peripheral blood. CDR3 nucleotide sequence: TGTGCCAGCAGGCCAACAGGGGTGATTTCACCCCTCCACTTT. Protein sequence: CASRPTGVISPLHF.